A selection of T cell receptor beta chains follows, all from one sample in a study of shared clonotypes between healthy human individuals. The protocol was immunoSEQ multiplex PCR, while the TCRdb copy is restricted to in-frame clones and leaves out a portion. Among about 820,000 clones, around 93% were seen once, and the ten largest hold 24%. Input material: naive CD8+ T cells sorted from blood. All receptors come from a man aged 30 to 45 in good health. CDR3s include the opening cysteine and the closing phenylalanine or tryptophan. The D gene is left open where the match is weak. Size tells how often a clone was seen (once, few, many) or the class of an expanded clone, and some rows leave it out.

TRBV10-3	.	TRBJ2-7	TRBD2	TGTGCCATCAGTATGACTAGCGGGACCTCCTACGAGCAGTACTTC	CAISMTSGTSYEQYF
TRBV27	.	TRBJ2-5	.	TGTGCCAGCAGCCCGAACCAAGAGACCCAGTACTTC	CASSPNQETQYF
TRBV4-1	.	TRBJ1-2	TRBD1	TGCGCCAGCAGCCAAGATTCGGGGGACAGGCACTATGGCTACACCTTC	CASSQDSGDRHYGYTF
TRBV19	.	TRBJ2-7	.	TGTGCCAGTAGTTTCCGGGAGCTTTACGAGCAGTACTTC	CASSFRELYEQYF
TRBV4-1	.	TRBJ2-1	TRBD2	TGCGCCAGCAGCCAAGCAGGGAGGCTAGCGGGAGCCTACAATGAGCAGTTCTTC	CASSQAGRLAGAYNEQFF
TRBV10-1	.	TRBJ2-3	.	TGCGCCAGCAGTGAGTCTTTGGCGGGACGCACAAATACGCAGTATTTT	CASSESLAGRTNTQYF
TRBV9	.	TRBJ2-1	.	TGTGCCAGCAGCGTAGCCCGGGGGCCGGGTAATGAGCAGTTCTTC	CASSVARGPGNEQFF
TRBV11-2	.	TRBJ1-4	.	TGTGCCAGCAGCTTAGTTTCTGGGGCAGGAGAAAAACTGTTTTTT	CASSLVSGAGEKLFF
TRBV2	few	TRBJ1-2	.	TGTGCCAGCAGTGGCGGACCTAAGGATGGCTACACCTTC	CASSGGPKDGYTF
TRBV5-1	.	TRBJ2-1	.	TGCGCCAGCAGACTCCCAGCGTTCTCTGGACAGCCGAAATACTCCTACAATGAGCAGTTCTTC	CASRLPAFSGQPKYSYNEQFF
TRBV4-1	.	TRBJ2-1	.	TGCGCCAGCGGCTTAGGTGGGTCTGTGTTTAATGAGCAGTTCTTC	CASGLGGSVFNEQFF
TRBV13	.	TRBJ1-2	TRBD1	TGTGCCAGCAGCCAGGGGGGACAGGGGGCGCCGGGCTATGGCTACACCTTC	CASSQGGQGAPGYGYTF
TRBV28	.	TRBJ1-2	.	TGTGCCAGCAGTTCCAATCCCGACGAAATTGACTATGGCTACACCTTC	CASSSNPDEIDYGYTF
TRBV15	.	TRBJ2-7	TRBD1	TGTGCCACCCAGGAGTACAGGGGGTCCTACGAGCAGTACTTC	CATQEYRGSYEQYF
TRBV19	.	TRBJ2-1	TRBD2	TGTGCCAGTTTGCGGGGGACCGCATGGTTCTTC	CASLRGTAWFF
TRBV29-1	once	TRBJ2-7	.	TGCAGCGTTGAAGAACACACCAGCGGAAACTACGAGCAGTACTTC	CSVEEHTSGNYEQYF
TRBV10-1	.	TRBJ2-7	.	TGCGCCAGCAGTGAAAGGAACTTAGCCTACGAGCAGTACTTC	CASSERNLAYEQYF
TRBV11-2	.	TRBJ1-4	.	TGTGCCAGGGGGGTTTCCGATGAAAAACTGTTTTTT	CARGVSDEKLFF
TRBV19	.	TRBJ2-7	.	TGTGCCAGTAGTATAGAGGACACCGCCTACGAGCAGTACTTC	CASSIEDTAYEQYF
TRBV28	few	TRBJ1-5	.	TGTGCCAGCAGTTTGGGCCAGCCCCAGCATTTT	CASSLGQPQHF
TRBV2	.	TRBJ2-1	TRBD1	TGTGCCAGCAGTGCCGGGGACAGCTACAATGAGCAGTTCTTC	CASSAGDSYNEQFF
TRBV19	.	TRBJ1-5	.	TGTGCCAGTAGGACAGCGATCAATCAGCCCCAGCATTTT	CASRTAINQPQHF
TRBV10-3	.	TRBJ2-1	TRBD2	TGTGCCATCAGTGAGTCGAGTCTCATTATAGGGACTAGGGGTAATGAGCAGTTCTTC	CAISESSLIIGTRGNEQFF
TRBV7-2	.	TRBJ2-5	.	TGTGCCAGCAGCCGTCGTATCGGGACCCAGTACTTC	CASSRRIGTQYF
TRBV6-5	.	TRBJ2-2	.	TGTGCCAGCAGTTACTCGATCGGGGCCGGGGAGCTGTTTTTT	CASSYSIGAGELFF
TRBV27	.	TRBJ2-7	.	TGTGCCACCTCCATATTGAACGAGCAGTACTTC	CATSILNEQYF
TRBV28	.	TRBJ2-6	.	TGTGCCAGCAGTCCGACCGGAGCTGGGGCCAACGTCCTGACTTTC	CASSPTGAGANVLTF
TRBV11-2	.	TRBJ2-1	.	TGTGCCAGCAGCTTAGATAGCGCCTACAATGAGCAGTTCTTC	CASSLDSAYNEQFF
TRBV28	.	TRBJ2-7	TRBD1	TGTGCCAGCACCACCAGGGGGCCAGGGTACGAGCAGTACTTC	CASTTRGPGYEQYF
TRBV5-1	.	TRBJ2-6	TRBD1	TGCGCCAGCAGCTTGCAGCCGGACAGGGCTTTGGGGGCCAACGTCCTGACTTTC	CASSLQPDRALGANVLTF
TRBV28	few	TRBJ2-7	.	TGTGCCAGCAGTTTATTGGCAGGGTTCGACGAGCAGTACTTC	CASSLLAGFDEQYF
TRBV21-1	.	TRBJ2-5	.	TGTGCCAGCCCTGGACTAGCGAAGCAAGAGACCCAGTACTTC	CASPGLAKQETQYF
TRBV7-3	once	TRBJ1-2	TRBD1	TGTGCCAGCAGCTTAACGGGACAGGAATTAGCTAACTATGGCTACACCTTC	CASSLTGQELANYGYTF
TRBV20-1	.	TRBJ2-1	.	TGCAGTGCTACCCGGGAGCAGTTCTTC	CSATREQFF
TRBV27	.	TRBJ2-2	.	TGTGCCAGCAGTTTATCCAGTAATGTGTTCGGGGAGCTGTTTTTT	CASSLSSNVFGELFF
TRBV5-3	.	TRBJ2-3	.	TGTGCCAGAAGCCCCTCCAGGGGCCATACAGAGACCGTTTCGAACGATACGCAGTATTTT	CARSPSRGHTETVSNDTQYF
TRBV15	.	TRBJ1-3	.	TGTGCCACCAGCAGAGATAGAGGGTCTGGAAACACCATATATTTT	CATSRDRGSGNTIYF
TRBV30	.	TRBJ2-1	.	TGTGCCTGGAACGGAGGGCCAGGGTACAATGAGCAGTTCTTC	CAWNGGPGYNEQFF
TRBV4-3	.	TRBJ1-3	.	TGCGCCAGCATTAGGGGGGCAAAAAGAAACACCATATATTTT	CASIRGAKRNTIYF
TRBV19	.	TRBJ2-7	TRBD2	TGTGCCAGTAGTATTTACGGGACTAGCCTCGACGAGCAGTACTTC	CASSIYGTSLDEQYF
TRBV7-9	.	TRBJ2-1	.	TGTGCCAGCAGCAGCCACCTAGCGAACAATGAGCAGTTCTTC	CASSSHLANNEQFF
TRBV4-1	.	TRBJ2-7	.	TGCGCCAGCAGCCAAGATAGCCAGGGATCCTACGAGCAGTACTTC	CASSQDSQGSYEQYF
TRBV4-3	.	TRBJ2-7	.	TGCGCCAGCAGCCCCTATCGCGGGACTTCCTACGAGCAGTACTTC	CASSPYRGTSYEQYF
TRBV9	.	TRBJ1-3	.	TGTGCCAGCAGCGGAAGCAGCCTCTCTCGGGCCACCATATATTTT	CASSGSSLSRATIYF
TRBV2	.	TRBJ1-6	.	TGTGCCAGCCAGAGCTCCTATAATTCACCCCTCCACTTT	CASQSSYNSPLHF
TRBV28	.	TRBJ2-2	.	TGTGCCAGCAGCCCCATTAGGGCCGAGAACACCGGGGAGCTGTTTTTT	CASSPIRAENTGELFF
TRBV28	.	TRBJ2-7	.	TGTGCCAGCAGTCGGGACTCGGTATACGAGCAGTACTTC	CASSRDSVYEQYF
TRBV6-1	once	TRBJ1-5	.	TGTGCCAGCAGTGAAGTGGGCAATCTATTTCAGCCCCAGCATTTT	CASSEVGNLFQPQHF
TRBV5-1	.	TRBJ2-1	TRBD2	TGCGCCAGCAGCTTGGAGGGTGTAAGACTAGCCCTCAATGAGCAGTTCTTC	CASSLEGVRLALNEQFF
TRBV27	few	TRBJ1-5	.	TGTGCCAGCGGTCAGCCCCAGCATTTT	CASGQPQHF
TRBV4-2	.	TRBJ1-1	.	TGTGCCAGCAGCCAAGGAGTGGCCCTCGTTGGGGACACTGAAGCTTTCTTT	CASSQGVALVGDTEAFF
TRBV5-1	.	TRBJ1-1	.	TGCGCCAGCAGCTTGGGGGGAGAAGCTTTCTTT	CASSLGGEAFF
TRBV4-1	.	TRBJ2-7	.	TGCGCCAGCAGCCAAGGTTGGAACAGGGAGCGAGACGAGCAGTACTTC	CASSQGWNRERDEQYF
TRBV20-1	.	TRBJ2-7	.	TGCAGTGCTAGAAAGGCTTACGAGCAGTACTTC	CSARKAYEQYF
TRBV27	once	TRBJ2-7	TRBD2	TGTGCCAGCAGTCAGAGCGGGAGGCTCAATTACGAGCAGTACTTC	CASSQSGRLNYEQYF
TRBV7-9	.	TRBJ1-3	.	TGTGCCAGCAGCCCACCCGGAGACTACTCTGGAAACACCATATATTTT	CASSPPGDYSGNTIYF
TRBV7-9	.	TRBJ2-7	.	TGTGCCAGCAGCTTCCGATCAGGGGAATCCCACGAGCAGTACTTC	CASSFRSGESHEQYF
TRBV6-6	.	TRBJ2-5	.	TGTGCCAGCAGTTACCTAGCGACAGGGCAAGAGACCCAGTACTTC	CASSYLATGQETQYF
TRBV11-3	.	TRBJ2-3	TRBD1	TGTGCCAGCAGCACCCGACAGGGTCCCCACACAGATACGCAGTATTTT	CASSTRQGPHTDTQYF
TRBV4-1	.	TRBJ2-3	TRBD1	TGCGCCAGCAGCCAAGGGGACAGGGATCCAGATACGCAGTATTTT	CASSQGDRDPDTQYF